The subject of this entry is one TCR beta chain. Trimming took off 4 bases at V and 10 bases at J, with 9 bases between the two ends. Germline-derived CDR1 and CDR2 are SGHNT and YENEEA. The CDR3 contains 11 residues. This specimen comes from a study of blood T cell repertoires in COVID-19. Across the whole study: Sample material is recorded as cDNA or gDNA derived from T cells, B-cell-depleted T cells, or PBMCs.

Profiling relied on immunoSEQ multiplex PCR, and the TCRdb table lists in-frame clones only, not all of them. The profile covers fewer than 200,000 clones, with 84% appearing a single time and around 7.7% taken by the ten largest. This TCR was recovered from a man aged 40-55 years who had recovered from COVID-19. The rearrangement joins TRBV11-3 to TRBJ2-3; D may be TRBD1 (5 bases). What was sequenced was peripheral blood. The CDR3 DNA reads TGTGCCAGCAGCTCAGGGTGGGCGCAGTATTTT. Its protein product is CASSSGWAQYF.